The rows below give T cell receptor beta chains drawn from one sample of a study of T cell changes during pregnancy in multiple sclerosis. Libraries were prepared by immunoSEQ multiplex PCR; TCRdb keeps only in-frame clonotypes and omits some of them. Of around 120,000 clones listed, roughly nine tenths are singletons. Sequenced here: peripheral blood, sampled after pregnancy. The receptors stem from a female donor with multiple sclerosis, enrolled in a pregnancy study. The CDR3 runs from the conserved cysteine through the conserved F or W.

j_call v_call cdr3_aa
TRBJ2-3 TRBV6-4 CASSSQASGGRDTQYF
TRBJ2-6 TRBV7-6 CASSLQSHSGANVLTF
TRBJ2-2 TRBV11-2 CASSGPRDSIPTGELFF
TRBJ1-1 TRBV4-1 CASSQEGANTEAFF
TRBJ1-1 TRBV9 CASSVAGTGEEAFF
TRBJ1-2 TRBV19 CASNSDSNYGYTF
TRBJ2-1 TRBV7-7 CASSLGQGTHNEQFF
TRBJ1-1 TRBV5-5 CASSSGPGQGASEAFF
TRBJ2-2 TRBV7-6 CASSLSRDKGTGELFF
TRBJ1-2 TRBV6-5 CASSYSSRMDGYTF
TRBJ1-1 TRBV4-1 CASSQGWRRRQEAFF
TRBJ2-5 TRBV10-2 CASSETREGVFQYF
TRBJ2-3 TRBV11-1 CASSLDRGITDTQYF
TRBJ1-3 TRBV7-9 CASSLMGRRSGNTIYF